This is a list of T cell receptor beta chains from one sample in a study of post-analysis software for immune sequencing data. TCRdb re-called the PCR reads through MiXCR, storing one row per CDR3 protein. The table shows 750,000 to 950,000 distinct CDR3 sequences, with 53% occurring only once. Sequenced input: blood. The receptor set was obtained from a girl between 5 and 17 years old with multiple sclerosis. Both conserved end residues are part of each CDR3. D genes are given only for firm matches. Clone size is given for some rows only: seen once, a few or many times, or a class if the clone is expanded.

abundance	v_gene	j_gene	d_gene	CDR3nt	CDR3aa
many	TRBV4-1	TRBJ2-5	-	TGCGCCAGCAGCCAAGATATTAAAGAGACCCAGTACTTC	CASSQDIKETQYF
few	TRBV20-1	TRBJ2-1	TRBD2	TGCAGTGCTAGAGCCCCGTGGGGGGGAGATCGAAATGAGCAGTTCTTC	CSARAPWGGDRNEQFF
-	TRBV29-1	TRBJ2-3	TRBD2	TGCAGCGCCAGCGGAGGAATAGCGGGGGGCACAGATACGCAGTATTTT	CSASGGIAGGTDTQYF
-	TRBV7-9	TRBJ1-6	-	TGTGCCAGCAGCTTAGGGGGGGAGAATTCACCCCTCCACTTT	CASSLGGENSPLHF
few	TRBV20-1	TRBJ1-5	-	TGCAGTGCTAGTAGAGTCGAACAGCCCCAGCATTTT	CSASRVEQPQHF
-	TRBV4-1	TRBJ2-3	-	TGCACCAGCAGCCTTCTCTCTAGCACAGATACGCAGTATTTT	CTSSLLSSTDTQYF
-	TRBV12-3/TRBV12-4	TRBJ2-1	-	TGTGCCAGCAGTCGCGCCGGAAGGGTTGAGCAGTTCTTC	CASSRAGRVEQFF
few	TRBV2	TRBJ2-1	TRBD1	TGTGCCAGCAGTCCTTATACCGGGACAGACAATGAGCAGTTCTTC	CASSPYTGTDNEQFF
-	TRBV6-5	TRBJ2-7	-	TGTGCCAGCCGAAGGGGCAGGACCTACGAGCAGTACTTC	CASRRGRTYEQYF
-	TRBV5-1	TRBJ2-4	TRBD2	TGCGCCAGCAGCTTGGACACTAGCGGACCAAACATTCAGTACTTC	CASSLDTSGPNIQYF
-	TRBV20-1	TRBJ2-5	-	TGCAGTGCTAGACGGTCAGGGAGGGAGACCCAGTACTTC	CSARRSGRETQYF
-	TRBV12-5	TRBJ2-1	-	TGTGCTAGTGGTCCCCCAAACAATGAGCAGTTCTTC	CASGPPNNEQFF
-	TRBV4-1	TRBJ2-7	TRBD1	TGCGCCAGCAGCCAAGCTCGGGACAGGGCTGTTTCCTACGAGCAGTACTTC	CASSQARDRAVSYEQYF
-	TRBV10-2	TRBJ2-5	TRBD2	TGCGCCAGCAGAGGCAGCGGGGGGAAAGAGACCCAGTACTTC	CASRGSGGKETQYF
-	TRBV5-1	TRBJ2-1	-	TGCGCCAGCAGCTTGGTTAGGCCTAGCAAAAACAATGAGCAGTTCTTC	CASSLVRPSKNNEQFF
-	TRBV15	TRBJ2-3	-	TGTGCCACCAGCAGAGGGGACACAGATACGCAGTATTTT	CATSRGDTDTQYF
many	TRBV5-1	TRBJ1-2	TRBD1	TGCGCCAGCAGCCTAGCAGGGGGCGATGGCTACACCTTC	CASSLAGGDGYTF
few	TRBV15	TRBJ2-7	TRBD2	TGTGCCACCAGCAGAGATCTAACTAGCGGGATATACGAGCAGTACTTC	CATSRDLTSGIYEQYF
few	TRBV5-6	TRBJ2-1	-	TGTGCCAGCAGCTTGGAGTGGGCCGGGCGACAGGAACCGTTCTTC	CASSLEWAGRQEPFF
few	TRBV20-1	TRBJ2-7	-	TGCAGTGCTAGCCCAGGGGAAGTTTACGAGCAGTACTTC	CSASPGEVYEQYF
few	TRBV2	TRBJ2-7	-	TGTGCCAGCGTCCGGGAACATAGCGAGCAGTACTTC	CASVREHSEQYF
few	TRBV7-2	TRBJ1-1	-	TGTGCCAGCAGCTTATTAGTTGGGGTGGGAGTAACGAACACTGAAGCTTTCTTT	CASSLLVGVGVTNTEAFF
-	TRBV6-2/TRBV6-3	TRBJ2-7	-	TGTGCCAGCAGTTACTCGAACAGGGAGAACTACGAGCAGTACTTC	CASSYSNRENYEQYF
-	TRBV20-1	TRBJ2-1	-	TGCAGCGCGCAAAGGACGGGGGACGTATACAATGAGCAGTTCTTC	CSAQRTGDVYNEQFF
-	TRBV11-2	TRBJ2-5	-	TGTGCCAGCAGGGTGGGCCGGGAGACCCAGTACTTC	CASRVGRETQYF
-	TRBV2	TRBJ2-7	-	TGTGCCAGCAGTATGAGTGGAGTTCGACAAAGGCCTACCTACGAGCAGTACTTC	CASSMSGVRQRPTYEQYF
few	TRBV10-3	TRBJ2-7	TRBD1	TGTGCCATCAAGGGGGCAGAAACCTACGAGCAGTACTTC	CAIKGAETYEQYF
-	TRBV20-1	TRBJ2-7	TRBD2	TGCAGTGCTAGAGATTCTGGCGGGAGGCGCAACGAGCAGTACTTC	CSARDSGGRRNEQYF
-	TRBV5-6	TRBJ2-3	-	TGTGCCAGCAGCTTGGGGGCCGGGCCCAAAACAGATACGCAGTATTTT	CASSLGAGPKTDTQYF
-	TRBV7-9	TRBJ1-2	TRBD1	TGTGCCAGCAGCACCCCACAGGGGGCGAATGGCTACACCTTC	CASSTPQGANGYTF
-	TRBV7-8	TRBJ2-3	TRBD2	TGTGCCAGCAGCGCCGCTAGGACTAGCGGGAGGGCCCCCACAGATACGCAGTATTTT	CASSAARTSGRAPTDTQYF
-	TRBV20-1	TRBJ2-5	TRBD1	TGCAGTGCTAGGGCCCAGACAGGGGGGAAAGAGACCCAGTACTTC	CSARAQTGGKETQYF
-	TRBV7-9	TRBJ1-1	-	TGTGCCAGCAGCTTAGAACGGCCTGAAGCTTTCTTT	CASSLERPEAFF
-	TRBV4-1	TRBJ2-1	TRBD2	TGCGCCAGCAGCCAAGATAGGTCTAGCGGGGCGCAGGGTGGGCAGTTCTTC	CASSQDRSSGAQGGQFF
-	TRBV6-1	TRBJ2-6	-	TGTGCCAGCAGTGAAGAAGAAGGCTCTGGGGCCAACGTCCTGACTTTC	CASSEEEGSGANVLTF
-	TRBV15	TRBJ2-7	-	TGTGCCACCAGCAGAGATCTCGGCGAGCAGTACTTC	CATSRDLGEQYF
-	TRBV10-3	TRBJ2-3	-	TGTGCCATCAACGACGGAAGGGGCTTCACAGATACGCAGTATTTT	CAINDGRGFTDTQYF
few	TRBV29-1	TRBJ1-2	TRBD1	TGCTTCGCAGGGGGCAACTATGGCTACACCTTC	CFAGGNYGYTF
few	TRBV4-1	TRBJ1-1	-	TGCGCCAGCAGCCAGGGACGGATTATGAACACTGAAGCTTTCTTT	CASSQGRIMNTEAFF
few	TRBV7-9	TRBJ2-7	-	TGTGCCAGCAGCTTGGGAGGGGGGGGAAAGAGCTCCTACGAGCAGTACTTC	CASSLGGGGKSSYEQYF
-	TRBV15	TRBJ2-1	-	TGTGCCACCAGCCGAAAACCCCATGAGCAGTTCTTC	CATSRKPHEQFF
-	TRBV12-5	TRBJ2-2	TRBD1	TGTGCTAGTGGCCATCCCAGGACAGGGGGCGAAGGTGGGGAGCTGTTTTTT	CASGHPRTGGEGGELFF
-	TRBV15	TRBJ1-2	-	TGTGCCACCAGCAGTCCCACGGGGCGCGACTATGGCTACACCTTC	CATSSPTGRDYGYTF
-	TRBV20-1	TRBJ2-3	-	TGCAGTGCAGACTCCCCGGGAGCAGATACGCAGTATTTT	CSADSPGADTQYF
-	TRBV4-1	TRBJ2-3	-	TGCGCCAGCAGCCAAGATAGGGGTGGGGACACAGATACGCAGTATTTT	CASSQDRGGDTDTQYF
-	TRBV4-2	TRBJ2-7	TRBD1	TGTGCCAGCAGCCTCCCGCCCGCCGCAGGGGGTCACGAGCAGTACTTC	CASSLPPAAGGHEQYF
-	TRBV5-1	TRBJ2-5	-	TGCGCCAGCAGCTTGTCTGTCAGGGCCGAGACCCAGTACTTC	CASSLSVRAETQYF